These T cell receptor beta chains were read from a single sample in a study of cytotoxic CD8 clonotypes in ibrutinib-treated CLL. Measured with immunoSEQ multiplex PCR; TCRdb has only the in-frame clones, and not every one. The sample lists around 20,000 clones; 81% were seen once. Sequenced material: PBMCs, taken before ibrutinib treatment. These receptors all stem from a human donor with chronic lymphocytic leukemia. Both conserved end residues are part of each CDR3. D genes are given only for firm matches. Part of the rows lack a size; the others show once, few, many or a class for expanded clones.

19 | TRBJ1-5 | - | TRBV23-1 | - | CASTSRQGKVDHRDQPQHF | TGCGCCAGCACATCACGACAAGGAAAGGTGGACCATCGGGACCAGCCCCAGCATTTT
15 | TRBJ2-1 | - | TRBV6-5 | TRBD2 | CASSLRLAGGGEQFF | TGTGCCAGCAGTTTGCGGCTAGCGGGGGGGGGCGAGCAGTTCTTC
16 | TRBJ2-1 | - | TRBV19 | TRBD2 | CASSTLERGGSDSTFF | TGTGCCAGTAGTACCTTAGAGCGGGGGGGATCCGACTCCACGTTCTTC
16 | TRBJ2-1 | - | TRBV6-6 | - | CASSPNPGGSYNEQFF | TGTGCCAGCAGCCCCAACCCCGGGGGCTCCTACAATGAGCAGTTCTTC
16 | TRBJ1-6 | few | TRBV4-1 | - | CASSQDSKGFNSPLHF | TGCGCCAGCAGCCAAGATTCAAAAGGGTTTAATTCACCCCTCCACTTT
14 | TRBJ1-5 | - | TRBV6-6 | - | CASSLETLNQPQHF | TGTGCCAGCAGCCTCGAGACCCTCAATCAGCCCCAGCATTTT
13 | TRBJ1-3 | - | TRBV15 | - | CATSTSFSNTIYF | TGTGCCACCAGCACTTCATTCAGTAACACCATATATTTT
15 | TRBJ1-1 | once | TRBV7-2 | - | CASSLFRDTNTEAFF | TGTGCCAGCAGCTTATTCCGGGACACGAACACTGAAGCTTTCTTT
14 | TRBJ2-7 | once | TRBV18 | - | CASSPTAAIDEQYF | TGTGCCAGCTCACCCACGGCCGCAATCGACGAGCAGTACTTC
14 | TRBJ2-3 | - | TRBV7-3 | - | CASSLQYSTDTQYF | TGTGCCAGCAGCTTACAATATAGCACAGATACGCAGTATTTT